A selection of T cell receptor beta chains follows, all from one sample in a study of read filtering for tumor transcriptome and immune sequencing. TCRdb used MiXCR to reprocess the reads, holding one entry per CDR3 protein. In the table there are 120,000 or so distinct CDR3 sequences, about an eighth of which are singletons. The sample consisted of a population of CD138-negative cells sorted from bone marrow. All receptors derive from a donor aged 40 or older with multiple myeloma. CDR3s include the opening cysteine and the closing phenylalanine or tryptophan. The D gene is left open where the match is weak. Only part of the rows carry a size: once, few, many, or a class if the clone is expanded.

len	v_gene	d_gene	j_gene	abundance	CDR3nt	CDR3aa
15	TRBV15	TRBD1	TRBJ1-1	many	TGTGCCACCAGCAGAGCCACAGGGGGCTACACTGAAGCTTTCTTT	CATSRATGGYTEAFF
13	TRBV9	-	TRBJ2-7	many	TGTGCCAGCAGCGTAAATGGGGCCTACGAGCAGTACTTC	CASSVNGAYEQYF
13	TRBV7-9	TRBD1	TRBJ1-5	many	TGTGCCAGCAGCGGGACAGCCTATCAGCCCCAGCATTTT	CASSGTAYQPQHF
12	TRBV28	-	TRBJ2-1	few	TGTGCCAGCAGTTCCACGCACAATGAGCAGTTCTTC	CASSSTHNEQFF
15	TRBV10-3	-	TRBJ2-2	many	TGTGCCATCAGTGAGGGGGACTCTTACACCGGGGAGCTGTTTTTT	CAISEGDSYTGELFF
15	TRBV18	-	TRBJ1-1	many	TGTGCCAGCTCACGAGGCGCCGGCATGAACACTGAAGCTTTCTTT	CASSRGAGMNTEAFF
15	TRBV7-2	-	TRBJ2-1	many	TGTGCCAGCAGCTTAGCGGGTCGTTCCTACAATGAGCAGTTCTTC	CASSLAGRSYNEQFF
15	TRBV7-6	-	TRBJ2-5	many	TGTGCCAGCAGCCCGAGTCCTCTTCTGGGGGAGACCCAGTACTTC	CASSPSPLLGETQYF
14	TRBV20-1	TRBD2	TRBJ2-3	many	TGCAGTGCTAGAGGGACTAGAGCAACAGATACGCAGTATTTT	CSARGTRATDTQYF
15	TRBV5-1	-	TRBJ2-1	many	TGCGCCAGCAGCTCGCCAACAGCGTCATACAATGAGCAGTTCTTC	CASSSPTASYNEQFF
16	TRBV4-2	TRBD1	TRBJ2-1	many	TGTGCCAGCAGCCAAGATTGGGGACAGGAGTACAATGAGCAGTTCTTC	CASSQDWGQEYNEQFF
15	TRBV18	-	TRBJ1-6	many	TGTGCCAGCTCACCCACCCAGGGAGGCCAATCACCCCTCCACTTT	CASSPTQGGQSPLHF
13	TRBV7-2	-	TRBJ2-1	many	TGTGCCAGCAGCTTAGCGGGGATAAATGAGCAGTTCTTC	CASSLAGINEQFF
16	TRBV7-2	TRBD2	TRBJ2-1	many	TGTGCCAGCAGCCCGGGCGGAGCGGGAGGGCGCAATGAGCAGTTCTTC	CASSPGGAGGRNEQFF
14	TRBV20-1	-	TRBJ2-7	many	TGCAGTGCTAGAGAGAGGGGGAGCTCCTACGAGCAGTACTTC	CSARERGSSYEQYF
13	TRBV7-9	-	TRBJ1-1	many	TGTGCCAGCAGCTTTGGCATGAACACTGAAGCTTTCTTT	CASSFGMNTEAFF
15	TRBV7-2	TRBD2	TRBJ2-1	many	TGTGCCAGCAGCAGACTAGCGACCACCTACAATGAGCAGTTCTTC	CASSRLATTYNEQFF
14	TRBV2	TRBD1	TRBJ1-1	many	TGTGCCAGCAGTACCCACAGGGGGGACACTGAAGCTTTCTTT	CASSTHRGDTEAFF
16	TRBV19	TRBD2	TRBJ2-1	few	TGTGCCAGTAGTATGTATGGCGGGAGAGGGTACAATGAGCAGTTCTTC	CASSMYGGRGYNEQFF
13	TRBV30	-	TRBJ1-5	many	TGTGCCTGGAGTTCAGGGGGCAATCAGCCCCAGCATTTT	CAWSSGGNQPQHF
14	TRBV20-1	-	TRBJ2-5	many	TGCAGTGCGCTCAAGGGGACGGCCCAAGAGACCCAGTACTTC	CSALKGTAQETQYF
14	TRBV27	-	TRBJ2-5	many	TGTGCCAGCAGTTTAAGGGACGGAGAAGAGACCCAGTACTTC	CASSLRDGEETQYF
15	TRBV4-1	-	TRBJ2-5	-	TGCGCCAGCAGCCGAGGGACCGCGAGGCGAGGGACCCAGTACTTC	CASSRGTARRGTQYF
14	TRBV15	-	TRBJ1-1	many	TGTGCCACCAGCAGGATCATTAGGAACACTGAAGCTTTCTTT	CATSRIIRNTEAFF
12	TRBV19	-	TRBJ1-5	few	TGTGCCAGTAGGGACGGAAATCAGCCCCAGCATTTT	CASRDGNQPQHF
16	TRBV12-3/TRBV12-4	TRBD1	TRBJ2-2	-	TGTGCCAGCAGCCTTCCCGGGACAGCGAACACCGGGGAGCTGTTTTTT	CASSLPGTANTGELFF
14	TRBV19	TRBD1	TRBJ2-1	many	TGTGCCAGTAGTACCGGGACAGGTTACAATGAGCAGTTCTTC	CASSTGTGYNEQFF
15	TRBV20-1	-	TRBJ1-1	many	TGCAGTGCTAGCGGACTAGGGGATCACGTCCCTGAAGCTTTCTTT	CSASGLGDHVPEAFF
14	TRBV20-1	TRBD2	TRBJ2-7	many	TGCAGTGCTAGACCGACTAGCGGGAGTAGAGAGCAGTACTTC	CSARPTSGSREQYF
13	TRBV5-1	-	TRBJ2-3	many	TGCGCCAGCAGCCATGACAGCACAGATACGCAGTATTTT	CASSHDSTDTQYF
9	TRBV6-7	-	TRBJ1-2	many	TGTGCCAGCAGTTACCATCAGGGGTTC	CASSYHQGF
17	TRBV20-1	TRBD2	TRBJ2-5	many	TGCAGTGCTAGTGGGGGTGGCCTCCCAGCGGGGGGAGAGACCCAGTACTTC	CSASGGGLPAGGETQYF
14	TRBV3-1	-	TRBJ2-3	many	TGTGCCAGCAGCCAAGATACCAGGGACCATACGCAGTATTTT	CASSQDTRDHTQYF
15	TRBV7-2	TRBD2	TRBJ2-1	many	TGTGCCAGCAGCGTGACTAGCGGGACTGACAATGAGCAGTTCTTC	CASSVTSGTDNEQFF